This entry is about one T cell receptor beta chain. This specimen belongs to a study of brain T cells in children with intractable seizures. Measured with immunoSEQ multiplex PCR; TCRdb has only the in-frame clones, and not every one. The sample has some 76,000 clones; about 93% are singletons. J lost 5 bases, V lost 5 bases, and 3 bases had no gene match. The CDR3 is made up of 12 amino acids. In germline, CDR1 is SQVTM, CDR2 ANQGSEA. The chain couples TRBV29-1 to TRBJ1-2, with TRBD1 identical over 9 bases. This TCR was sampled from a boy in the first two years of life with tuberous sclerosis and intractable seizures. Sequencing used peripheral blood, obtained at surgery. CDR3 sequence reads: CSVTGTGYGYTF. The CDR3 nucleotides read TGCAGCGTTACCGGGACAGGGTATGGCTACACCTTC. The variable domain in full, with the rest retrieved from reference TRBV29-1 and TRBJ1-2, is SAVISQKPSRDICQRGTSLTIQCQVDSQVTMMFWYRQQPGQSLTLIATANQGSEATYESGFVIDKFPISRPNLTFSTLTVSNMSPEDSSIYLCSVTGTGYGYTFGSGTRLTVV.